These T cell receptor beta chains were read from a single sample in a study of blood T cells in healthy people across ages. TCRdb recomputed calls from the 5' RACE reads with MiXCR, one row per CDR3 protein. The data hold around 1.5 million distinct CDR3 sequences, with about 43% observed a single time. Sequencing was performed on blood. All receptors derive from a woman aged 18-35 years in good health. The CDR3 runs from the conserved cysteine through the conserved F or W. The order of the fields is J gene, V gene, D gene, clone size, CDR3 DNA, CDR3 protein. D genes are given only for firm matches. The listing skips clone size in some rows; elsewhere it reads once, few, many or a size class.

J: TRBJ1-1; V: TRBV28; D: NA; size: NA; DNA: TGTGCCAGCAGGGCCCCCCTGGGGGGGAACACTGAAGCTTTCTTT; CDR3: CASRAPLGGNTEAFF
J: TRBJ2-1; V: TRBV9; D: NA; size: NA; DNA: TGTGCCAGCACCTTAGGGGGGGGTACCCTCTACAATGAGCAGTTCTTC; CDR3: CASTLGGGTLYNEQFF
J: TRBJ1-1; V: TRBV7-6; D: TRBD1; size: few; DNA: TGTGCCAGCAGCTCACAGGGGGCATTTACTGAAGCTTTCTTT; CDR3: CASSSQGAFTEAFF
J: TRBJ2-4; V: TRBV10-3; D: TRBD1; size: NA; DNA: TGTGCCATCTCTGGGACAGAGGCGGACATTCAGTACTTC; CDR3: CAISGTEADIQYF
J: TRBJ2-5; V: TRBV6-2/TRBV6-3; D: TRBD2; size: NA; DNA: TGTGCCAGCAGTGACTCGATTGGGGCGGGAGCGTACTTC; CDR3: CASSDSIGAGAYF
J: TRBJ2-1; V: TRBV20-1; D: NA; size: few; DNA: TGCAGTGCTAGAGATGGGGGCGGTTCCTCCTACAATGAGCAGTTCTTC; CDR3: CSARDGGGSSYNEQFF
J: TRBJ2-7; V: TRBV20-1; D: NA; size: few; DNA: TGCAGCGTCATAAGCAGGAGTACCTACGAGCAGTACTTC; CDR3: CSVISRSTYEQYF
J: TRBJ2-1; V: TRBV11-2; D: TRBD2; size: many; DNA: TGTGCCAGCAGCTTAGGAAGACTAGCATCAGCACCTGAGCAGTTCTTC; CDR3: CASSLGRLASAPEQFF
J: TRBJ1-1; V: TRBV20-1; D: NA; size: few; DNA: TGCAGTGCTAGACAGGGTTCGGGGGGCACTGAAGCTTTCTTT; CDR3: CSARQGSGGTEAFF
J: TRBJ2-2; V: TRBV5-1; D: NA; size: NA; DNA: TGCGCCAGCAGCCCCGGCCGAGACGCGAACACCGGGGAGCTGTTTTTT; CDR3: CASSPGRDANTGELFF
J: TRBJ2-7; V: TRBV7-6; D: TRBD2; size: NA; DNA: TGTGCCAGCAGCTCTCAAGCGGGAGGAGGCGAGCAGTACTTC; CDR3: CASSSQAGGGEQYF
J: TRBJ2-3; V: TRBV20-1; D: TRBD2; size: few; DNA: TGCAGTGCTAGGGAGCGGACTAGGCTCCGCACAGATACGCAGTATTTT; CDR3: CSARERTRLRTDTQYF
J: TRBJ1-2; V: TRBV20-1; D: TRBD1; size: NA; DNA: TGCAGTGCTATTGGACAGGGGGGCGTCGGGCCCTACACCTTC; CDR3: CSAIGQGGVGPYTF
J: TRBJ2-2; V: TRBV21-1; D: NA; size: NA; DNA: TGTGCCAGCAGCATAACGGGGGCGAACACCGGGGAGCTGTTTTTT; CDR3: CASSITGANTGELFF
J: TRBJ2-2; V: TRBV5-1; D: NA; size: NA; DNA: TGCGCCAGTCGGGGCCAAACAGGGATTGACACCGGGGAGCTGTTTTTT; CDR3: CASRGQTGIDTGELFF
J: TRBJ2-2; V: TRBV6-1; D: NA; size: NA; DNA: TGTGCCACCACGTCGACGAACACCGGGGAGCTGTTTTTT; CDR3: CATTSTNTGELFF
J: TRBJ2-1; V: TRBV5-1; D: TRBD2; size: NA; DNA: TGCGCCAGCAGCTTCCTAGGGACTAGCGGGTACAATGAGCAGTTCTTC; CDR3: CASSFLGTSGYNEQFF
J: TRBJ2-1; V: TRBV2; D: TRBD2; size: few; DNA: TGTGCCAGCAGGGGACTAGCGGGAGTAGGGGTGTACAATGAGCAGTTCTTC; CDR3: CASRGLAGVGVYNEQFF
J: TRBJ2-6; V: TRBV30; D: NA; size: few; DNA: TGTGCCTGGAGTACCAGGGGGGCTGGGGCCAACGTCCTGACTTTC; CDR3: CAWSTRGAGANVLTF
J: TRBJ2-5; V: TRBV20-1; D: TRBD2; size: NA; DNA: TGCAGTGCTAAAGACGGACTAGCGGGGAAATTCGGGGAGCAGTACTTC; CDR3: CSAKDGLAGKFGEQYF
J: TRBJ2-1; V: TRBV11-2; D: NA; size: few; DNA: TGTGCCAGCAGCTCCGGACCAAACAATGAGCAGTTCTTC; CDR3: CASSSGPNNEQFF
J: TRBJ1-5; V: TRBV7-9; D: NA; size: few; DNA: TGTGCCAGCAGCTTTCCGGAAAGCAATCAGCCCCAGCATTTT; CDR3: CASSFPESNQPQHF
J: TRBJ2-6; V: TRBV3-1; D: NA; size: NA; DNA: TGTGCCAGCAGCCCACCGGCTGGGGCCAACGTCCTGACTTTC; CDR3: CASSPPAGANVLTF
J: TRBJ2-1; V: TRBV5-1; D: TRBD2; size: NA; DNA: TGCGCCAGCAGCTCCGAACTAGCGCTAACCTCCTACAATGAGCAGTTCTTC; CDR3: CASSSELALTSYNEQFF
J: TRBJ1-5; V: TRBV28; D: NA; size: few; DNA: TGTGCCAGCAGTTTACCCTCGGGAATGAGCAATCAGCCCCAGCATTTT; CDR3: CASSLPSGMSNQPQHF
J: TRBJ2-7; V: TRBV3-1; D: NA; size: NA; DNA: TGTGCCAGCAGCCATCCAGTCCAAGGTTTTTACGAGCAGTACTTC; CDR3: CASSHPVQGFYEQYF
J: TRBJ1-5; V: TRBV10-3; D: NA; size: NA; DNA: TGTGCCATCAGTGCAGGGGAACAGCCCCAGCATTTT; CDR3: CAISAGEQPQHF
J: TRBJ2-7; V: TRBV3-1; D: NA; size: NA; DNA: TGTGCCAGCAGCCAAGGTTTTAGCAATGAGCAGTACTTC; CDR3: CASSQGFSNEQYF
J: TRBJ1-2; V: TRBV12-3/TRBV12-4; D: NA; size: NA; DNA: TGTGCCAGCAGTTTAGGAATGGCAGCCAACTATGGCTACACCTTC; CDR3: CASSLGMAANYGYTF
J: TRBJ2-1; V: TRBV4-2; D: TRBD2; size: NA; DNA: TGTGCCAGCAGCCCGCCGGGGGGACATGAGCAGTTCTTC; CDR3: CASSPPGGHEQFF
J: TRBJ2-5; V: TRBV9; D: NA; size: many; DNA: TGTGCCAGCAGCGGGGGGTCCCAAGAGACCCAGTACTTC; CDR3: CASSGGSQETQYF
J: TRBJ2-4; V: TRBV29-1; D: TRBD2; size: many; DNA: TGCAGCGTTGTTCCGGGACTAGCGGGAGGGAAAAACATTCAGTACTTC; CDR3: CSVVPGLAGGKNIQYF
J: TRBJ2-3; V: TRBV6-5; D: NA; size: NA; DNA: TGTGCCAGCAACCCTGCGGCCAGCGATACGCAGTATTTT; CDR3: CASNPAASDTQYF
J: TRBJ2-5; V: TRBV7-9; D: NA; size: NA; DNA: TGTGCCAGCAGCTTGTTCGAGGGAGCGGAAGGAGAGACCCAGTACTTC; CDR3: CASSLFEGAEGETQYF
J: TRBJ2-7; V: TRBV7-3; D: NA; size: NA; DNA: TGCGCCAGCAGCTCACAGGGTGAGGGCTCCGAGCAGTACTTC; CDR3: CASSSQGEGSEQYF
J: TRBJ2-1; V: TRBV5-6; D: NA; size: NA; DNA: TGTGCCAGCAGCTTGGGGCGCAGGGCAAGTAACGAGGAGCAGTTCTTC; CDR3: CASSLGRRASNEEQFF
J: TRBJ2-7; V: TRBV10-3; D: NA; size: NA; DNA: TGTGCCATCAGTGAGTTGGGCCCGAGGGAGCAGTACTTC; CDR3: CAISELGPREQYF
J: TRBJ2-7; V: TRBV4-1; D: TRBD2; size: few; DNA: TGCGCCAGCAGGGGGACTAGCGGGGACTACGAGCAGTACTTC; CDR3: CASRGTSGDYEQYF
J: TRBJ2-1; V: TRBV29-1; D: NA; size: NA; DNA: TGCAGCACTCTCGGCGGGGCTTCCTACGAGCAGTTCTTC; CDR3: CSTLGGASYEQFF
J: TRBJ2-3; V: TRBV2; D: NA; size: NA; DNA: TGTGCCAGCAGTGATATGGGAGGTGGTAATACGCAGTATTTT; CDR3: CASSDMGGGNTQYF
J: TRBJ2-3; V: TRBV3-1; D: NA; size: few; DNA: TGTGCCAGCAGCCAAGTCCCCTATACGCAGTATTTT; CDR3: CASSQVPYTQYF
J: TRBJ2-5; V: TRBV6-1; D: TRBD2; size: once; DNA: TGTGCCAGCAGGACTAGCGGGGGGAAGACCCAGTACTTC; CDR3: CASRTSGGKTQYF
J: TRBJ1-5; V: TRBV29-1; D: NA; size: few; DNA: TGCAGCGCCCGGCTGTCCTCTGGGGCAAATCAGCCCCAGCATTTT; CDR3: CSARLSSGANQPQHF
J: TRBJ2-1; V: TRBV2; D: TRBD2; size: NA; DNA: TGTGCCAGCAGGGGACTAGCGGGAGACATCAATGAGCAGTTCTTC; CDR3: CASRGLAGDINEQFF
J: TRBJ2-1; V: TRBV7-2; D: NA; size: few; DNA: TGTGCCAGCAGCTCCATGATTCCGTTCTTC; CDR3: CASSSMIPFF
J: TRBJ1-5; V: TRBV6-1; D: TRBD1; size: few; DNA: TGTGCCAGTACCCTTAGAAGGCAGGGGGCTGGCAATCAGCCCCAGCATTTT; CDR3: CASTLRRQGAGNQPQHF